These T cell receptor beta chains were read from a single sample in a study of shared clonotypes between healthy human individuals. Libraries were prepared by immunoSEQ multiplex PCR; TCRdb keeps only in-frame clonotypes and omits some of them. Of about 2,200,000 clones in the sample, about 92% are singletons; the top ten hold 1.5% to 2%. Sequenced material: naive CD8+ T cells from PBMCs. These receptors originate from a man between 18 and 35 years old in good health. Some clones in this sample may be carry-over from other donors' samples. The conserved cysteine and the conserved F or W are not part of the CDR3 here.

CDR3: ASSMGDSRPYEQY
J: TRBJ2-7
V: TRBV19

CDR3: ASSLARGELF
J: TRBJ2-2
V: TRBV5-1

CDR3: ASVVEGNTEAF
J: TRBJ1-1
V: TRBV7-9

CDR3: ASSIPMGNEQF
J: TRBJ2-1
V: TRBV19

CDR3: ASRASGSGPSINEQF
J: TRBJ2-1
V: TRBV19

CDR3: ASSVGSGRAPEQY
J: TRBJ2-7
V: TRBV9

CDR3: ASSFGGNEQY
J: TRBJ2-7
V: TRBV13

CDR3: ASSQGTGGGYTIY
J: TRBJ1-3
V: TRBV7-8

CDR3: ASSTRLDRPYEQY
J: TRBJ2-7
V: TRBV6-1

CDR3: ASRDIRGELRHGYT
J: TRBJ1-2
V: TRBV5-6

CDR3: ASSPQRLADEYNEQF
J: TRBJ2-1
V: TRBV18

CDR3: ASSQVGRPDEQF
J: TRBJ2-1
V: TRBV4-2

CDR3: ASSLRGLSYEQY
J: TRBJ2-7
V: TRBV7-2

CDR3: ASSLAQGDHTEAF
J: TRBJ1-1
V: TRBV7-9

CDR3: ARRPTGGLIDTQY
J: TRBJ2-3
V: TRBV5-3

CDR3: AISESKTDANYGYT
J: TRBJ1-2
V: TRBV10-3

CDR3: ASSLEVGGGTDTQY
J: TRBJ2-3
V: TRBV7-9

CDR3: SVEGSAPNYGYT
J: TRBJ1-2
V: TRBV29-1

CDR3: ASSSAGSGANVLT
J: TRBJ2-6
V: TRBV7-9

CDR3: ASNSLSSAGELF
J: TRBJ2-2
V: TRBV28

CDR3: ASSSPGFPQH
J: TRBJ1-5
V: TRBV7-9

CDR3: ASSSRDRGSYEQY
J: TRBJ2-7
V: TRBV13

CDR3: ASSSQGRSGRHTEAF
J: TRBJ1-1
V: TRBV28

CDR3: ASSERGQFYEQY
J: TRBJ2-7
V: TRBV6-1

CDR3: ASSYSRGSDEKLF
J: TRBJ1-4
V: TRBV6-5

CDR3: ASSLGAGVGYGYT
J: TRBJ1-2
V: TRBV7-9

CDR3: ASVPGTGNQPQH
J: TRBJ1-5
V: TRBV7-8

CDR3: ASSQTGIPFMGGQNIQY
J: TRBJ2-4
V: TRBV4-1

CDR3: ASSLNVRTGGADEQF
J: TRBJ2-1
V: TRBV7-9

CDR3: ASSSRSMVGRLYEQY
J: TRBJ2-7
V: TRBV27

CDR3: ASSAPPAEAF
J: TRBJ1-1
V: TRBV9

CDR3: ASSIGAREGRSYIQY
J: TRBJ2-4
V: TRBV19

CDR3: ASSSTSGTTSYNEQF
J: TRBJ2-1
V: TRBV5-6

CDR3: ASSQDPGGANEQF
J: TRBJ2-1
V: TRBV4-1

CDR3: AANSGSIYEQY
J: TRBJ2-7
V: TRBV10-3

CDR3: AIRPGDGYT
J: TRBJ1-2
V: TRBV10-3

CDR3: ASSQTLDGSYEQY
J: TRBJ2-7
V: TRBV4-3

CDR3: ASSLGSTYNEQF
J: TRBJ2-1
V: TRBV7-9

CDR3: ASTSWGGNTIY
J: TRBJ1-3
V: TRBV5-6

CDR3: ASSEALDYEQY
J: TRBJ2-7
V: TRBV2

CDR3: ASSLVMRTAMNYGYT
J: TRBJ1-2
V: TRBV27

CDR3: ASSGRLAVTFTGELF
J: TRBJ2-2
V: TRBV6-1

CDR3: ASSIADRLNTEAF
J: TRBJ1-1
V: TRBV19

CDR3: ASSSLAGNEQF
J: TRBJ2-1
V: TRBV7-2

CDR3: ASSPSIQTGANTEAF
J: TRBJ1-1
V: TRBV4-1

CDR3: SAPTGTNYGYT
J: TRBJ1-2
V: TRBV29-1

CDR3: VPGVYGHT
J: TRBJ1-2
V: TRBV27